These T cell receptor beta chains were read from a single sample in a study of blood T cell repertoires in COVID-19. Data came from immunoSEQ multiplex PCR; TCRdb stores just in-frame clones and leaves some out. This table has 500,000 or so clones, about nine tenths appearing once. What was sequenced was PBMCs or T cells enriched from blood (not recorded which). These receptors were taken from a woman aged 18-29 years who had recovered from COVID-19. Each CDR3 is given with its conserved first and last residue. The order of the fields is V gene, D gene, clone size, J gene, CDR3 protein, CDR3 DNA. A D gene is named only where the DNA matches it firmly. Clone size is stated in some rows and not others, as once, few, many or a class when expanded.

>TRBV30|TRBD1|.|TRBJ1-2
CAWNDGTGRGYTF
TGTGCCTGGAACGACGGGACAGGACGAGGCTACACCTTC
>TRBV29-1|TRBD1|.|TRBJ1-2
CSVVQGGDGYTF
TGCAGCGTAGTACAGGGGGGAGATGGCTACACCTTC
>TRBV24-1|.|.|TRBJ2-1
CATSDTGDEQFF
TGTGCCACCAGTGACACGGGGGATGAGCAGTTCTTC
>TRBV5-6|.|.|TRBJ1-6
CASSLSAGHLNSPLHF
TGTGCCAGCAGCTTGAGCGCAGGGCACCTAAATTCACCCCTCCACTTT
>TRBV19|.|.|TRBJ1-6
CASSMERSDNSPLHF
TGTGCCAGTAGTATGGAGCGGAGCGATAATTCACCCCTCCACTTT
>TRBV7-9|.|few|TRBJ1-6
CASSLGGNNNSPLHF
TGTGCCAGCAGCTTAGGAGGGAATAATAATTCACCCCTCCACTTT
>TRBV2|TRBD1|.|TRBJ1-6
CASSSPQGASIPLHF
TGTGCCAGCAGTTCCCCCCAGGGGGCCTCTATACCCCTCCACTTT
>TRBV28|TRBD2|.|TRBJ2-1
CASKRLAGGSSYNEQFF
TGTGCCAGCAAGCGTCTAGCGGGGGGGAGCTCCTACAATGAGCAGTTCTTC
>TRBV5-1|TRBD1|.|TRBJ2-5
CASSGNTGGEETQYF
TGCGCCAGCAGCGGAAATACAGGGGGCGAGGAGACCCAGTACTTC
>TRBV7-6|TRBD2|.|TRBJ2-3
CASSISGGVADTQYF
TGTGCCAGCAGCATCTCCGGGGGGGTGGCAGATACGCAGTATTTT
>TRBV28|TRBD1|once|TRBJ1-1
CASSSPGQGSGTFF
TGTGCCAGCAGTTCCCCGGGACAGGGAAGCGGGACTTTCTTT
>TRBV18|.|.|TRBJ1-5
CASSRGGLSNQPQHF
TGTGCCAGCTCGCGGGGGGGACTCAGCAATCAGCCCCAGCATTTT
>TRBV18|TRBD1|.|TRBJ1-2
CASSRSGTGDGYTF
TGTGCCAGCTCACGCTCCGGGACAGGGGATGGCTACACCTTC
>TRBV3-1/TRBV3-2|TRBD1|.|TRBJ1-5
CASSPRQGLQPQHF
TGTGCCAGCAGCCCGCGACAGGGTCTTCAGCCCCAGCATTTT
>TRBV28|TRBD1|.|TRBJ2-2
CASSWYKGGTTGELFF
TGTGCCAGCAGTTGGTACAAAGGGGGCACCACCGGGGAGCTGTTTTTT
>TRBV15|.|once|TRBJ1-2
CATSSDLYPTDYGYTF
TGTGCCACCAGCAGTGACCTTTATCCGACAGACTATGGCTACACCTTC